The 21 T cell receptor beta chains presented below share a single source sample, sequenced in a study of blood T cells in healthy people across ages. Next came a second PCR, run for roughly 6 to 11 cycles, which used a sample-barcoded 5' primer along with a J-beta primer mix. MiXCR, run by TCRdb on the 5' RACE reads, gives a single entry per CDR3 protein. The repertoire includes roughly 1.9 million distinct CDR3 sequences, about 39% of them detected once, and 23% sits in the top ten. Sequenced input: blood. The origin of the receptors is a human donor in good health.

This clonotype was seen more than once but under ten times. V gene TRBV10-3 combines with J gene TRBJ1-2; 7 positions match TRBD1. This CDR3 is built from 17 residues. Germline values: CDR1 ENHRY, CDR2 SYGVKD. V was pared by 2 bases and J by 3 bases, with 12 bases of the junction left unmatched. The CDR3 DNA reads TGTGCCATCAGTGAGGGGAGATACGGGACAGCAGACTATGGCTACACCTTC. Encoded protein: CAISEGRYGTADYGYTF.

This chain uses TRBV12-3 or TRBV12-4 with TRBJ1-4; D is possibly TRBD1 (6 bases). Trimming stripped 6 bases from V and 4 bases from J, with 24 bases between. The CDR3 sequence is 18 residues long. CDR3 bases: TGTGCCAGCAGCCATAGTCGACAGGACAGTTGGAGTAATGAAAAACTGTTTTTT. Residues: CASSHSRQDSWSNEKLFF.

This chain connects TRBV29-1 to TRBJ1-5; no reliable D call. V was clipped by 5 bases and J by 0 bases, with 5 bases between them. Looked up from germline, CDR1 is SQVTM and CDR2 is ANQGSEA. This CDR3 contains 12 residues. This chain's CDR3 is CSVQDSNQPQHF. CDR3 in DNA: TGCAGCGTTCAGGATAGCAATCAGCCCCAGCATTTT.

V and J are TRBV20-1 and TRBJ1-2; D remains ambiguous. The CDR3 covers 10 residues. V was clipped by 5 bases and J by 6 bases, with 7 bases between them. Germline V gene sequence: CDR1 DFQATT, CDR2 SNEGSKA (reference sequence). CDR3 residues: CSASPDGYTF. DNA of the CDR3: TGCAGTGCTTCCCCAGATGGCTACACCTTC.

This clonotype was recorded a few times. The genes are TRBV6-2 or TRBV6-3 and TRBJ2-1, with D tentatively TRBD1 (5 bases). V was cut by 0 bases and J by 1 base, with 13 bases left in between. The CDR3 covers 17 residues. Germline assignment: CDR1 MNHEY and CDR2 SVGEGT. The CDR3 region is CASSYSRQQQSYNEQFF. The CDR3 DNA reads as TGTGCCAGCAGTTACTCCCGACAGCAGCAGTCCTACAATGAGCAGTTCTTC.

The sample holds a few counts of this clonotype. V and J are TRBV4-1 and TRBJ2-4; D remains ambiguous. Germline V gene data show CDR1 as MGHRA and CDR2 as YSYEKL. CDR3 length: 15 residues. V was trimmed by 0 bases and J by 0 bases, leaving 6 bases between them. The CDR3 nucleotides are TGCGCCAGCAGCCAAGAGAGGCCAGCCAAAAACATTCAGTACTTC. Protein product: CASSQERPAKNIQYF.

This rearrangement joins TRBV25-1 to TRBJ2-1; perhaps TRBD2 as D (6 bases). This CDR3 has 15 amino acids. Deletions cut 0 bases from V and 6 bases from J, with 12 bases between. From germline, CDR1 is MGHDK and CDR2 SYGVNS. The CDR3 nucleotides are TGTGCCAGCAGTGAATATAGGTTGGAGGGCAATGAGCAGTTCTTC. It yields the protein CASSEYRLEGNEQFF.

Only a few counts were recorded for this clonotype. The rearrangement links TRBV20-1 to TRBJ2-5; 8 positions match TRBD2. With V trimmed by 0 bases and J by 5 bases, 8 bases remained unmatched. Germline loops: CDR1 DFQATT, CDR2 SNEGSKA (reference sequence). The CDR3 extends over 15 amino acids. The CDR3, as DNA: TGCAGTGCTAGAGATACCCGGGGGGGCCAGGAGACCCAGTACTTC. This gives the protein CSARDTRGGQETQYF.

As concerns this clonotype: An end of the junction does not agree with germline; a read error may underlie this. CDR3 amino acids: CVSSVAGTSLFNEQFF. The CDR3 DNA reads TGTGTCAGCAGCGTCGCCGGGACTAGCCTTTTTAATGAGCAGTTCTTC. This chain connects TRBV9 to TRBJ2-1; 9 bases match TRBD2. The CDR3 spans 16 residues. Germline-derived CDR1 and CDR2 are SGDLS and YYNGEE.

The CDR3: CASTKLAGNTGELFF. CDR3 in DNA: TGTGCCAGTACAAAACTAGCGGGGAACACCGGGGAGCTGTTTTTT. The chain recombines TRBV9 with TRBJ2-2; the match to TRBD2 covers 9 bases. The V segment lost 8 bases and the J segment 1 base; nucleotides outside the gene matches: 6. There are 15 residues in the CDR3. Germline loops: CDR1 SGDLS, CDR2 YYNGEE. The variable domain in full, completed from reference TRBV9 and TRBJ2-2, reads DSGVTQTPKHLITATGQRVTLRCSPRSGDLSVYWYQQSLDQGLQFLIQYYNGEERAKGNILERFSAQQFPDLHSELNLSSLELGDSALYFCASTKLAGNTGELFFGEGSRLTVL.

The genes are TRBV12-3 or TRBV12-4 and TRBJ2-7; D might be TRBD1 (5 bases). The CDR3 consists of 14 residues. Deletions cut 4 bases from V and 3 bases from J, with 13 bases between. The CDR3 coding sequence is TGTGCCAGCAGTTCCGCTGAAGACAGCTACGAGCAGTACTTC. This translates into CASSSAEDSYEQYF.

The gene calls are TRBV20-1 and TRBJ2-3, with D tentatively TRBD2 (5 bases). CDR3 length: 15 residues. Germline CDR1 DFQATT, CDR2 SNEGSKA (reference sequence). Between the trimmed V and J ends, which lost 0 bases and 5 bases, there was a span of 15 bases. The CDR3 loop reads CSARDPRDSGDTQYF. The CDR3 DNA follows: TGCAGTGCTAGAGATCCGAGGGATTCTGGAGATACGCAGTATTTT.

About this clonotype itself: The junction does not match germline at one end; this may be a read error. CDR3: CASGYYRGGEQCF. The CDR3 region has the DNA TGTGCCAGCGGCTATTACAGGGGAGGCGAGCAGTGCTTC. The chain combines TRBV11-3 with TRBJ2-7, with D perhaps matching TRBD1 (7 bases). This CDR3 contains 13 residues. The germline gives CDR1 SGHNT, CDR2 YENEEA.

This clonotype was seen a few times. The CDR3 DNA reads TGTGCCTGTCCGGGACAGGGATCCTACGAGCAGTACTTC. Protein sequence: CACPGQGSYEQYF. V gene TRBV30 combines with J gene TRBJ2-7; TRBD1 aligns across 9 bases. Germline values: CDR1 GTSNPN, CDR2 SVGIG (reference sequence). There are 13 residues in the CDR3. V trimming: 6 bases; J trimming: 1 base; junction bases outside the gene matches: 4.

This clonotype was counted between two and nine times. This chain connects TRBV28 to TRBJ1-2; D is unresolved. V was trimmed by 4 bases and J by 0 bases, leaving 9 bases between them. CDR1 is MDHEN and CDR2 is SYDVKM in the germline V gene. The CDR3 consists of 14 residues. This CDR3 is CASSSDLSNYGYTF. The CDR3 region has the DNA TGTGCCAGCAGTTCGGACCTCTCTAACTATGGCTACACCTTC.

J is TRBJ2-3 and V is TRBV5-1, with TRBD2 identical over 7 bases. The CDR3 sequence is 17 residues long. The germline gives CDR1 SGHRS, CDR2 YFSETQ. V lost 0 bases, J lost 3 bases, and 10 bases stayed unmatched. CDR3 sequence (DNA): TGCGCCAGCAGCTTGGATCCCGGGGGGACTCCGACAGATACGCAGTATTTT. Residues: CASSLDPGGTPTDTQYF.

CDR3 coding DNA: TGTGCCAGCAGCCGGGAACGGGGGGTATATGGCTACACCTTC. The encoded protein is CASSRERGVYGYTF. The chain combines TRBV3-1 with TRBJ1-2, with a tentative D call TRBD1 (5 bases). Germline CDR1 LGHDT, CDR2 YNNKEL (reference sequence). The CDR3 is 14 residues long. The germline V and J ends were trimmed by 4 bases and 5 bases, with 14 bases remaining between them.

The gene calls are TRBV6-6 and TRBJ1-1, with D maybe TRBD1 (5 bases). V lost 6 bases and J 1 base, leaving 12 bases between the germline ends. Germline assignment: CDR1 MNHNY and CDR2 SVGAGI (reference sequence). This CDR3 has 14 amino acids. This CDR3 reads CASRGGASNTEAFF. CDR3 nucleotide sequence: TGTGCCAGCAGGGGGGGAGCTTCGAACACTGAAGCTTTCTTT.

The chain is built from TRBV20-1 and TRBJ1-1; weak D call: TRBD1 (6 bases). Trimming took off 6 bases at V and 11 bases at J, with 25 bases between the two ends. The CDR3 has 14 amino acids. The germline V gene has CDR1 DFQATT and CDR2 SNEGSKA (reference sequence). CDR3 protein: CSAYRDQGPRGAFF. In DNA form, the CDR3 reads TGCAGTGCCTACCGAGACCAGGGGCCCCGAGGGGCTTTCTTT.

The CDR3 region is CASSRTLSLGHETQYF. The CDR3 coding sequence is TGTGCCAGCAGTCGAACCTTGTCCCTAGGCCACGAGACCCAGTACTTC. This chain connects TRBV12-3 or TRBV12-4 to TRBJ2-5; D gene unclear. This CDR3 has 16 amino acids. The V and J ends lost 5 bases and 5 bases respectively, with 21 bases between them.

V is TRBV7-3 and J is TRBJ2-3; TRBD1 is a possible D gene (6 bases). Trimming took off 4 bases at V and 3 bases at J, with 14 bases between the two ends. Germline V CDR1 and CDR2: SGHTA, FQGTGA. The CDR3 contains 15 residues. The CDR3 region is CASSYGQLGTDTQYF. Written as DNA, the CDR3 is TGTGCCAGCAGCTATGGACAGCTCGGGACAGATACGCAGTATTTT.